A single sample gave rise to the 24 T cell receptor beta chains below, sequenced in a study of T cells after yellow fever vaccination. TCRdb re-analysed the 5' RACE reads in MiXCR, keeping a single row per CDR3 protein. There are about 58,000 distinct CDR3 sequences in the sample; approximately 6.9% occur only once, and under 45% lies in the top ten. Sequenced here: CD8+ T cells sorted from PBMCs, sampled on the day of the first yellow fever vaccination. All receptors derive from a man between 18 and 29 years old who received the YFV17D yellow fever vaccine.

This clonotype was picked up a small number of times. This chain connects TRBV19 to TRBJ2-2; D unclear. Germline V gene lookup returns CDR1 LNHDA and CDR2 SQIVND (reference sequence). Trimming took off 5 bases at V and 2 bases at J, with 9 bases between the two ends. The CDR3 is made up of 14 amino acids. The CDR3 DNA reads TGTGCCAGTAGTCAACAGCGAAACACCGGGGAGCTGTTTTTT. As protein: CASSQQRNTGELFF.

This clonotype has a handful of counts. V gene TRBV28 combines with J gene TRBJ2-1, with 8 bases aligning to TRBD2. The V and J ends lost 1 base and 8 bases, in that order; junction bases with no gene match: 7. CDR1 and CDR2 from the germline V gene are MDHEN and SYDVKM. This CDR3 contains 15 residues. The CDR3 here is CASSLYGTRGDEQFF. DNA of the CDR3: TGTGCCAGCAGTTTATACGGGACTAGGGGCGATGAGCAGTTCTTC.

This clonotype showed up just a few times. The rearrangement uses TRBV6-2 or TRBV6-3 and TRBJ1-6; TRBD1 is a possible D gene (5 bases). V lost 11 bases and J lost 5, with 16 bases in between. This CDR3 has 14 residues. Germline CDR1 is MNHEY and CDR2 is SVGEGT. In DNA form, the CDR3 reads TGTGCCGGCCACGGGACGGCTGATAATTCACCCCTCCACTTT. Its protein product is CAGHGTADNSPLHF.

This clonotype has only a few counts. The J gene is TRBJ1-5, the V gene TRBV7-9, with TRBD1 as a possible D gene (5 bases). CDR3 length: 15 amino acids. In germline, CDR1 is SEHNR, CDR2 FQNEAQ (reference sequence). Trimming took off 7 bases at V and 2 bases at J, with 15 bases between the two ends. The CDR3, as DNA: TGTGCCAGCACCCGGGGGGGTGGCGGCAATCAGCCCCAGCATTTT. Protein: CASTRGGGGNQPQHF.

The chain carries TRBV30 and TRBJ2-7; D is unclear. With 4 bases removed from V and 0 bases from J, the gap between germline ends came to 10 bases. This CDR3 has 13 residues. The germline gives CDR1 GTSNPN, CDR2 SVGIG (reference sequence). The CDR3 nucleotides are TGTGCCTGGAAGTCCATTTTCTCCTACGAGCAGTACTTC. It is translated as CAWKSIFSYEQYF.

The gene calls are TRBV5-1 and TRBJ2-5; possibly TRBD2 for D (6 bases). CDR3 length: 16 residues. Looked up from germline, CDR1 is SGHRS and CDR2 is YFSETQ. With 4 bases removed from V and 5 bases from J, the gap between germline ends came to 21 bases. The CDR3 reads CASSISGLASGETQYF. CDR3 sequence (DNA): TGCGCCAGCAGCATCAGTGGGCTAGCGTCGGGTGAGACCCAGTACTTC.

In the case of this clonotype: Germline and junction disagree at one end, which may indicate a read error. J is TRBJ2-1 and V is TRBV6-2 or TRBV6-3, with D possibly being TRBD2 (6 bases). The CDR3 length is 11 residues. Germline CDR1 and CDR2: MNHEY and SVGEGT. Written as DNA, the CDR3 is TGTGCCAGCGAAGACGGGGGACTTTTGGTCTTC. Translating it yields CASEDGGLLVF.

This clonotype was seen a handful of times. The rearrangement links TRBV13 to TRBJ1-1; 7 bases map to TRBD1. In germline, CDR1 is PRHDT, CDR2 FYEKMQ (reference sequence). The junction had 6 bases not matched to a gene; V was cut back by 5 bases and J by 0 bases. The CDR3 consists of 15 residues. CDR3 amino acids: CASSERGQLNTEAFF. The CDR3 region has the DNA TGTGCCAGCAGCGAACGGGGACAGCTGAACACTGAAGCTTTCTTT.

At least ten counts were recorded for this clonotype. This chain connects TRBV7-2 to TRBJ2-3, with TRBD2 matching over 10 bases. This CDR3 is 17 amino acids long. V dropped 4 bases and J dropped 0; count of bases not matched to a gene: 7. The V gene's germline CDR1 is SGHTA and CDR2 FQGNSA. The CDR3 reads CASSSPTSGASTDTQYF. CDR3 in DNA: TGTGCCAGCAGCTCGCCCACTAGCGGGGCTAGCACAGATACGCAGTATTTT.

This clonotype was seen ten or more times. The chain has TRBV9 and TRBJ2-3; D perhaps matches TRBD1 (5 bases). This CDR3 has 14 amino acids. Germline V gene sequence: CDR1 SGDLS, CDR2 YYNGEE. V shed 0 bases and J shed 1 base, with 6 bases lying between them. The CDR3 DNA follows: TGTGCCAGCAGCGTAGTAGGGGGCACAGATACGCAGTATTTT. Protein: CASSVVGGTDTQYF.

This clonotype was seen repeatedly, ten times or more. V is TRBV6-5 and J is TRBJ2-1; 13 nucleotides match TRBD2. The CDR3 consists of 17 residues. V lost 5 bases, J lost 6 bases, and 10 bases stayed unmatched. Germline CDR1 and CDR2: MNHEY and SVGAGI. The CDR3 DNA sequence: TGTGCCAGCAGTAACCCCCTACTAGCGGGGGGGACCAATGAGCAGTTCTTC. Its translation: CASSNPLLAGGTNEQFF.

The V call is TRBV20-1, the J call TRBJ2-3; D unclear. The CDR3 spans 14 residues. Looked up from germline, CDR1 is DFQATT and CDR2 is SNEGSKA (reference sequence). V lost 3 bases and J 3 bases, leaving 13 bases between the germline ends. CDR3 coding DNA: TGCAGTGCTAGTCTCCCCCCGGCAACAGATACGCAGTATTTT. This encodes CSASLPPATDTQYF.

This clonotype was counted ten times or more. V gene TRBV12-3 or TRBV12-4 combines with J gene TRBJ1-2, with a tentative D call TRBD1 (6 bases). V was trimmed by 4 bases and J by 2 bases, leaving 8 bases between them. This CDR3 contains 13 residues. In DNA, the CDR3 is TGTGCCAGCAGTTCCGGACAGAACTATGGCTACACCTTC. Translated: CASSSGQNYGYTF.

This clonotype was counted ten times or more. The chain carries TRBV11-2 and TRBJ2-2; D is uncertain. Germline values: CDR1 SGHAT, CDR2 FQNNGV. The CDR3 extends over 11 amino acids. V lost 11 bases and J 6 bases, leaving 10 bases between the germline ends. CDR3 DNA: TGTGCCGGTAGGGTTGCCGGGGAGCTGTTTTTT. It yields the protein CAGRVAGELFF.

There are many counts of this clonotype. The rearrangement uses TRBV27 and TRBJ2-7; 8 bases fit TRBD1. Trimming took 5 bases from V and 8 from J; bases not matched to a gene: 11. This CDR3 comprises 14 residues. Germline CDR1 MNHEY, CDR2 SMNVEV (reference sequence). This CDR3 reads CASSLGTGGTKQYF. For the CDR3, the DNA is TGTGCCAGCAGTCTAGGGACAGGAGGTACGAAGCAGTACTTC.

This rearrangement joins TRBV24-1 to TRBJ1-6; D call uncertain. Germline loops: CDR1 KGHDR, CDR2 SFDVKD. The CDR3 runs to 14 residues. Trimming took 3 bases from V and 6 from J, leaving 8 bases between them. The CDR3 nucleotides read TGTGCCACCAGTGATAGCGGGAGTAATTCACCCCTCCACTTT. Its protein product is CATSDSGSNSPLHF.

The gene calls are TRBV6-1 and TRBJ2-7; D might be TRBD2 (7 bases). CDR1 is MNHNS, CDR2 SASEGT, per germline. Trimming shortened V by 8 bases and J by 4 bases, and 18 bases separated the two germline ends. The CDR3 has 14 amino acids. CDR3: CASSTGSGGYEQYF. DNA of the CDR3: TGTGCCAGCTCCACAGGGTCGGGAGGATACGAGCAGTACTTC.

This clonotype was counted at least ten times. The CDR3 protein is CASSYEPNGETQYF. The CDR3 DNA sequence: TGTGCCAGCAGTTACGAACCGAATGGGGAGACCCAGTACTTC. The chain recombines TRBV6-2 or TRBV6-3 with TRBJ2-5; D call uncertain. V was cut by 2 bases and J by 5 bases, with 12 bases left in between. Germline CDR1 and CDR2: MNHEY and SVGEGT. The CDR3 runs to 14 residues.

This clonotype came up many times. V usage is TRBV5-6 and J usage is TRBJ2-5, with D perhaps TRBD1 (5 bases). V lost 6 bases to trimming and J lost 1 base, with 10 bases between them. Germline-derived CDR1 and CDR2 are SGHDT and YYEEEE. CDR3 length: 13 amino acids. The CDR3 loop is CASTQGAQETQYF. In DNA, the CDR3 is TGTGCCAGCACCCAAGGGGCCCAAGAGACCCAGTACTTC. Looking up the rest from reference TRBV5-6 and TRBJ2-5 gives the full variable domain: DAGVTQSPTHLIKTRGQQVTLRCSPKSGHDTVSWYQQALGQGPQFIFQYYEEEERQRGNFPDRFSGHQFPNYSSELNVNALLLGDSALYLCASTQGAQETQYFGPGTRLLVL.

This clonotype was counted a few times. The V gene is TRBV7-9, the J gene TRBJ1-3; tentatively, D is TRBD1 (5 bases). Germline lookup yields CDR1 SEHNR and CDR2 FQNEAQ (reference sequence). The CDR3 has 14 residues. Trimming shortened V by 5 bases and J by 0 bases, and 8 bases separated the two germline ends. Here the CDR3 reads CASSDDSSGNTIYF. The DNA of the CDR3 is TGTGCCAGCAGCGACGACAGCTCTGGAAACACCATATATTTT.

This clonotype was observed at least ten times. V usage is TRBV5-1 and J usage is TRBJ1-1; D not certain. Germline CDR1 and CDR2: SGHRS and YFSETQ. V shed 4 bases and J shed 6 bases, with 10 bases lying between them. CDR3 size: 12 residues. CDR3 nucleotide sequence: TGCGCCAGCAGCCCCTCACGGGCTGAAGCTTTCTTT. It is translated as CASSPSRAEAFF.

This clonotype was seen repeatedly, ten times or more. CDR3 sequence reads: CASSQEAEVGEKLFF. CDR3 bases: TGCGCCAGCAGCCAAGAGGCGGAAGTCGGGGAAAAACTGTTTTTT. The J gene is TRBJ1-4, the V gene TRBV4-3; D is ambiguous. Germline V gene sequence: CDR1 LGHNA, CDR2 YSLEER. CDR3 length equals 15 residues. V shed 0 bases and J shed 8 bases, with 13 bases lying between them.

The table lists this clonotype with a few counts. This rearrangement joins TRBV4-3 to TRBJ2-7; D not certain. CDR3 length: 13 amino acids. V was shortened by 1 base and J by 4 bases, with 8 bases between the two germline ends. The germline V gene encodes CDR1 LGHNA and CDR2 YSLEER. CDR3 in amino acids: CASSQVVLYEQYF. The CDR3 coding sequence is TGCGCCAGCAGCCAAGTTGTCCTTTACGAGCAGTACTTC.

This clonotype has at least ten counts. V is TRBV4-3 and J is TRBJ2-5; 9 nucleotides align to TRBD1. Trimming cost V 0 bases and J 2 bases; bases outside gene matches: 7. The CDR3 totals 17 residues. CDR1 is LGHNA, CDR2 YSLEER, per germline. The CDR3 loop is CASSQEGDREGQETQYF. The CDR3 DNA reads as TGCGCCAGCAGCCAAGAGGGGGACAGGGAGGGTCAAGAGACCCAGTACTTC.